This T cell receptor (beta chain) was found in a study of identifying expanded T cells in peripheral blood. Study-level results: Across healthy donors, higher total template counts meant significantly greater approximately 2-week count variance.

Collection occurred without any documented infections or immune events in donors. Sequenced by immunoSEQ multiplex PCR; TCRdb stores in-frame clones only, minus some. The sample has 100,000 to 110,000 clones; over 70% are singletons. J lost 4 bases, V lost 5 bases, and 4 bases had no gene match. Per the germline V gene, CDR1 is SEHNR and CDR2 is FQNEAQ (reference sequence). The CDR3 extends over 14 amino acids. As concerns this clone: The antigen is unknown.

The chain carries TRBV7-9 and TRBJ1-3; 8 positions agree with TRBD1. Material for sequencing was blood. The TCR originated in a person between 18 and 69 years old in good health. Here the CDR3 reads CASSGQGSGNTIYF. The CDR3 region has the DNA TGTGCCAGCAGCGGACAGGGCTCGGGAAACACCATATATTTT.